These 2 T cell receptor beta chains were sequenced from one sample in a study of T-cell memory formation after mild COVID-19. MiXCR was run by TCRdb on the 5' RACE reads, yielding one entry per CDR3 protein. Of about 140,000 distinct CDR3 sequences in the sample, roughly a fifth were seen once. Sequenced sample: PBMCs or a T cell subset sorted from them (not recorded which). The receptors were sampled from an adult woman who had mild COVID-19 (a few samples of this study predate the infection). Cell type and time point are not known.

CDR3 sequence: CAISERGSTGELFF. The CDR3, as DNA: TGTGCCATCAGTGAGCGGGGAAGCACCGGGGAGCTGTTTTTT. This chain connects TRBV10-3 to TRBJ2-2; the D gene is possibly TRBD2 (5 bases). Germline-derived CDR1 and CDR2 are ENHRY and SYGVKD. The V end lost 2 bases, the J end lost 4 bases, and 8 bases lay between the germline ends. The CDR3 is made up of 14 amino acids.

This clonotype showed up just a few times. The chain joins TRBV6-5 to TRBJ2-1; no clear D. The V gene's germline CDR1 is MNHEY and CDR2 SVGAGI. This CDR3 has 14 residues. Trimming took 0 bases from V and 7 from J, leaving 10 bases between them. CDR3 nucleotide sequence: TGTGCCAGCAGTTACTCGGTATGGGATAATGAGCAGTTCTTC. Protein product: CASSYSVWDNEQFF.